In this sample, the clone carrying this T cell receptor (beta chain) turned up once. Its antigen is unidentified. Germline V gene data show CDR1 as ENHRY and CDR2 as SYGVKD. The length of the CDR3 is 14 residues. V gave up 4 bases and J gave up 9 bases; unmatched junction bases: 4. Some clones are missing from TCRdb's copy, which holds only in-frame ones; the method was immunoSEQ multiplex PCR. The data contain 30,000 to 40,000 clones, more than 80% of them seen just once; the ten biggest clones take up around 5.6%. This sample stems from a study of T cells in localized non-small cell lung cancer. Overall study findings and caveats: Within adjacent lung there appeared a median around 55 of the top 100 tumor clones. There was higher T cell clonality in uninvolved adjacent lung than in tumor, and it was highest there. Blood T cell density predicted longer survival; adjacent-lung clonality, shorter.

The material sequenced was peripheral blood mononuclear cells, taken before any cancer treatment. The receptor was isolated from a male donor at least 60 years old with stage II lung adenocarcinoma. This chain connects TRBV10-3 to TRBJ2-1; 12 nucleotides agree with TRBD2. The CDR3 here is CAISGLAGAIEQFF. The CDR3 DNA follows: TGTGCCATCAGTGGACTAGCGGGAGCTATTGAGCAGTTCTTC.